What follows are 32 T cell receptor beta chains derived from one specimen sequenced in a study of T cells after posttransplantation cyclophosphamide. Libraries were prepared by immunoSEQ multiplex PCR; TCRdb keeps only in-frame clonotypes and omits some of them. Observed in the sample are around 24,000 clones, none of them singletons. The sample comprised PBMCs. These receptors all come from an older woman in good health, CMV-negative, and a related stem cell transplant donor.

This clone was seen ten or more times. V and J are TRBV19 and TRBJ1-1, with 7 bases lining up with TRBD1. In germline, CDR1 is LNHDA, CDR2 SQIVND (reference sequence). V lost 1 base and J lost 1; bases outside the gene matches: 12. The CDR3 sequence is 18 residues long. Here the CDR3 reads CASSIGTGVRVRNTEAFF. CDR3 bases: TGTGCCAGTAGTATAGGTACAGGGGTCAGGGTTCGGAACACTGAAGCTTTCTTT.

The table lists this clone with many counts. The V and J genes are TRBV7-9 and TRBJ1-1; a possible D gene is TRBD1 (5 bases). Germline CDR1 is SEHNR and CDR2 is FQNEAQ (reference sequence). The V end lost 2 bases, the J end lost 4 bases, and 20 bases lay between the germline ends. The CDR3 is made up of 17 amino acids. The CDR3 nucleotides are TGTGCCAGCAGCTTATATTGGGGGGTGGGGAAGTCCACTGAAGCTTTCTTT. It specifies CASSLYWGVGKSTEAFF.

This clone occurred many times. The CDR3 bases are TGTGCCAGCAGCTTCCTAGCGGGAGTGCTAACCTACGAGCAGTACTTC. Translation gives CASSFLAGVLTYEQYF. The V call is TRBV5-6, the J call TRBJ2-7; 10 nucleotides agree with TRBD2. Unmatched junction bases numbered 7, after V lost 2 bases and J lost 2 bases. Germline CDR1 and CDR2: SGHDT and YYEEEE. The CDR3 contains 16 residues.

Judged by abundance, this clone is medium-sized. The chain combines TRBV27 with TRBJ2-7; 8 bases agree with TRBD1. The CDR3 length is 13 residues. The trim removed 5 bases at V and 6 bases at J, leaving 6 bases unmatched. The germline gives CDR1 MNHEY, CDR2 SMNVEV (reference sequence). The CDR3 nucleotides are TGTGCCAGCAGTCCAGGGACAGGCCTCGAGCAGTACTTC. It specifies CASSPGTGLEQYF.

This clone was seen many times. This sequence joins TRBV5-1 and TRBJ1-1; D is unclear. This CDR3 is built from 15 residues. Germline V gene lookup returns CDR1 SGHRS and CDR2 YFSETQ. V lost 0 bases to trimming and J lost 5 bases, with 14 bases between them. In nucleotides, the CDR3 is TGCGCCAGCAGCTTGGAACCCGGCTTCGGGACTGAAGCTTTCTTT. It specifies CASSLEPGFGTEAFF.

This clone has at least ten counts. The chain has TRBV6-1 and TRBJ1-5; 8 bases align to TRBD1. CDR1 MNHNS and CDR2 SASEGT come from the germline V gene. Trimming took 7 bases from V and 6 from J; bases not matched to a gene: 8. This CDR3 is built from 14 residues. The CDR3 DNA reads as TGTGCCAGCAACAGGGGGGTGAGCGGTCAGCCCCAGCATTTT. Its translation is CASNRGVSGQPQHF.

This clone was seen ten or more times. The CDR3 region is CASSWGSVSTDTQYF. CDR3 nucleotide sequence: TGTGCCAGCAGCTGGGGCAGCGTTAGCACAGATACGCAGTATTTT. V gene TRBV5-5 combines with J gene TRBJ2-3, with D perhaps TRBD1 (5 bases). This CDR3 region has 15 residues. The germline V gene has CDR1 SGHKS and CDR2 YYEKEE (reference sequence). V shed 3 bases and J shed 0 bases, with 11 bases lying between them.

This clone was observed a few times. This sequence joins TRBV28 and TRBJ1-1; D gene uncertain. V was cut by 3 bases and J by 4 bases, with 6 bases left in between. This CDR3 region has 12 residues. Germline V gene data show CDR1 as MDHEN and CDR2 as SYDVKM. CDR3 residues: CASSFRGTEAFF. The CDR3 DNA follows: TGTGCCAGCAGTTTTCGGGGCACTGAAGCTTTCTTT.

A few counts support this clone. The V gene is TRBV19, the J gene TRBJ1-2; tentatively, D is TRBD1 (6 bases). Germline CDR1 and CDR2: LNHDA and SQIVND (reference sequence). Trimming cost V 7 bases and J 8 bases, with 17 bases left between them. There are 13 residues in the CDR3. CDR3 nucleotides: TGTGCCAGTAACATCAGGGGTACGGAAGGCTACACCTTC. Its translation is CASNIRGTEGYTF.

The chain employs TRBV18 and TRBJ2-5, with D possibly TRBD1 on 5 matching bases. This CDR3 comprises 13 residues. The germline gives CDR1 KGHSH, CDR2 LQKENI. Trimming stripped 5 bases from V and 0 bases from J, with 7 bases between. CDR3 amino acids: CASSATDQETQYF. The CDR3 DNA sequence: TGTGCCAGCTCAGCGACAGACCAAGAGACCCAGTACTTC.

The table lists this clone with many counts. The chain employs TRBV5-5 and TRBJ1-5; 7 positions match TRBD1. Unmatched junction bases numbered 1, after V lost 3 bases and J lost 4 bases. Germline V gene data show CDR1 as SGHKS and CDR2 as YYEKEE (reference sequence). The CDR3 length is 13 residues. The CDR3 sequence is CASSSGQNQPQHF. The CDR3 nucleotides are TGTGCCAGCAGCTCGGGACAGAATCAGCCCCAGCATTTT.

This clone was picked up many times. The gene calls are TRBV7-3 and TRBJ2-3, with 8 bases aligning to TRBD2. Per germline, CDR1 SGHTA and CDR2 FQGTGA. This CDR3 region has 17 residues. V gave up 6 bases and J gave up 4 bases; unmatched junction bases: 15. The CDR3 nucleotides read TGTGCCAGCAGACCCGGGAGGGTCGGGGGGTTGGCAGATACGCAGTATTTT. This sequence encodes CASRPGRVGGLADTQYF.

This clone is large. The sample contains more than one DNA sequence encoding this CDR3. The CDR3 coding sequence is TGTGCCAGTAGTAGGACTAGCGGCTCCTACAATGAGCAGTTCTTC. It encodes CASSRTSGSYNEQFF. The rearrangement uses TRBV19 and TRBJ2-1; 10 positions match TRBD2. CDR1 is LNHDA, CDR2 SQIVND, per germline (reference sequence). The CDR3 is 15 residues long. V was pared by 4 bases and J by 0 bases, with 0 bases of the junction left unmatched.

This clone was recorded at least ten times. V and J are TRBV18 and TRBJ1-4; D is unclear. The V end was cut by 6 bases, the J end by 0 bases, with 8 bases between. The CDR3 runs 14 residues. CDR1 is KGHSH, CDR2 LQKENI, per germline. The CDR3 spells CASSPSATNEKLFF. DNA of the CDR3: TGTGCCAGCTCCCCATCCGCAACTAATGAAAAACTGTTTTTT.

The chain links TRBV19 to TRBJ2-2; possibly TRBD1 for D (5 bases). CDR3 length: 12 residues. Per germline, CDR1 LNHDA and CDR2 SQIVND (reference sequence). The germline V and J ends were trimmed by 5 bases and 7 bases, with 8 bases remaining between them. The CDR3 protein is CASSPQGGELFF. The CDR3 DNA reads as TGTGCCAGTAGTCCGCAGGGCGGGGAGCTGTTTTTT.

The rearrangement uses TRBV4-2 and TRBJ2-5; 7 nucleotides line up with TRBD2. V gave up 2 bases and J gave up 2 bases; unmatched junction bases: 5. The CDR3 spans 15 residues. The V gene's germline CDR1 is LGHNA and CDR2 YNFKEQ. The CDR3 nucleotides read TGTGCCAGCAGCCAACCGGGACTACGACAAGAGACCCAGTACTTC. The encoded protein is CASSQPGLRQETQYF.

This clone was counted ten times or more. V gene TRBV5-4 combines with J gene TRBJ2-5; unclear D gene. Germline CDR1 reads SGHNT; CDR2 reads YYREEE (reference sequence). Trimming took 5 bases from V and 5 from J, leaving 10 bases between them. CDR3 size: 12 residues. The CDR3 sequence is CASSRTSETQYF. The CDR3 DNA is TGTGCCAGCAGTCGAACTTCGGAGACCCAGTACTTC.

This clone has a count of ten or more. The V gene is TRBV28, the J gene TRBJ2-7, with 8 bases lining up with TRBD1. Germline values: CDR1 MDHEN, CDR2 SYDVKM. CDR3 length equals 12 residues. V trimming: 10 bases; J trimming: 2 bases; junction bases outside the gene matches: 4. CDR3 in amino acids: CATGQGAYEQYF. Written as DNA, the CDR3 is TGTGCCACCGGACAGGGAGCCTACGAGCAGTACTTC.

This clone has a count of ten or more. The chain recombines TRBV7-9 with TRBJ2-1, with no clear D. The V and J ends lost 1 base and 13 bases respectively, with 17 bases between them. Germline V gives CDR1 SEHNR, CDR2 FQNEAQ (reference sequence). The CDR3 consists of 14 residues. Written as DNA, the CDR3 is TGTGCCAGCAGCTTAGAGTCTATTATCGCCGTCCAGTTCTTC. Protein product: CASSLESIIAVQFF.

This clone was picked up many times. The chain combines TRBV2 with TRBJ2-1; 9 nucleotides align to TRBD2. This CDR3 has 14 amino acids. The V and J ends lost 4 bases and 8 bases, in that order; junction bases with no gene match: 6. Germline assignment: CDR1 SNHLY and CDR2 FYNNEI. CDR3 loop: CASSVDSGSDEQFF. DNA for the CDR3: TGTGCCAGCAGTGTGGATAGCGGGAGTGATGAGCAGTTCTTC.

In this sample, this clone turned up many times. This rearrangement joins TRBV19 to TRBJ2-7; 10 nucleotides align to TRBD1. Per germline, CDR1 LNHDA and CDR2 SQIVND (reference sequence). The CDR3 runs to 16 residues. With V trimmed by 4 bases and J by 5 bases, 11 bases remained unmatched. The CDR3 loop reads CASSTPRRDRGNEQYF. For the CDR3, the DNA is TGTGCCAGTAGTACTCCGAGAAGGGACAGGGGCAACGAGCAGTACTTC.

The chain recombines TRBV7-2 with TRBJ2-5; 7 bases agree with TRBD2. Germline loops: CDR1 SGHTA, CDR2 FQGNSA. The CDR3 covers 15 residues. The junction had 6 bases not matched to a gene; V was cut back by 1 base and J by 4 bases. CDR3 nucleotide sequence: TGTGCCAGCAGCTTAGGGCGGGGGAGGCGAGAGACCCAGTACTTC. Amino acid sequence: CASSLGRGRRETQYF.

In this sample, this clone turned up many times. The J gene is TRBJ1-2, the V gene TRBV4-3, with 8 bases matching TRBD1. From germline, CDR1 is LGHNA and CDR2 YSLEER. The CDR3 is made up of 13 amino acids. After removal of 5 bases from V and 8 bases from J, the junction contained 7 bases not matched to a gene. The CDR3 here is CASSLDRVAGYTF. Written as DNA, the CDR3 is TGCGCCAGCAGCTTGGACAGGGTGGCCGGCTACACCTTC.

In this sample, this clone turned up many times. The chain employs TRBV6-5 and TRBJ2-5; D is uncertain. CDR1 is MNHEY and CDR2 is SVGAGI in the germline V gene. There are 15 residues in the CDR3. The V and J ends lost 5 bases and 3 bases respectively, with 16 bases between them. Here the CDR3 DNA reads TGTGCCAGCAGTCGCTCTAGTTTTTTCAAAGAGACCCAGTACTTC. Its translation: CASSRSSFFKETQYF.

At least ten counts were recorded for this clone. The rearrangement uses TRBV28 and TRBJ1-5; 10 bases match TRBD1. The CDR3 has 14 amino acids. V gave up 11 bases and J gave up 9 bases; unmatched junction bases: 13. CDR1 and CDR2 from the germline V gene are MDHEN and SYDVKM. DNA for the CDR3: TGTGCCGGCCGGGACAGGGGTTTGATGGCGCCCCAGCATTTT. It is translated as CAGRDRGLMAPQHF.

Many counts were recorded for this clone. The rearrangement uses TRBV5-1 and TRBJ2-2; 10 bases are a match to TRBD1. CDR1 SGHRS and CDR2 YFSETQ come from the germline V gene. The CDR3 is 16 amino acids. V lost 1 base to trimming and J lost 7 bases; unmatched junction nucleotides: 7. The CDR3 DNA is TGCGCCAGCAGCTTGCAGACAGGGGGCGCCTTCGGGGAGCTGTTTTTT. Amino acids: CASSLQTGGAFGELFF.

This clone has a count of ten or more. The chain links TRBV29-1 to TRBJ1-2; no clear D. V was cut by 3 bases and J by 3 bases, with 14 bases left in between. CDR1 SQVTM and CDR2 ANQGSEA come from the germline V gene. CDR3 length: 14 residues. Written as DNA, the CDR3 is TGCAGCGTTGATGTGGCAGATAGCGACTATGGCTACACCTTC. As protein: CSVDVADSDYGYTF.

In this sample, this clone is medium-sized. The rearrangement uses TRBV19 and TRBJ2-7; TRBD1 matches 8 bases. This CDR3 region has 14 residues. CDR1 is LNHDA and CDR2 is SQIVND in the germline V gene (reference sequence). Trimming at V came to 0 bases and at J to 6 bases, leaving 4 bases not matched to a gene. This CDR3 is CASSIDGTGFEQYF. The CDR3 bases are TGTGCCAGTAGTATAGATGGGACAGGTTTCGAGCAGTACTTC.

This clone appeared many times. The chain recombines TRBV5-3 with TRBJ2-1, with 9 bases that match TRBD1. TRBV5-3 is an ORF for which the function is uncertain. Losses at the gene ends were 5 bases for V and 10 bases for J; bases not matched to a gene: 16. The CDR3 has 16 residues. The CDR3 region has the DNA TGTGCCAGAAGGTCTACCGGTGGGACAGGGCATTCCGAGCAGTTCTTC. The encoded protein is CARRSTGGTGHSEQFF.

This clone was counted ten times or more. The chain links TRBV6-1 to TRBJ1-1; D not certain. Germline CDR1 reads MNHNS; CDR2 reads SASEGT. This CDR3 has 14 amino acids. Trimming took 5 bases from V and 4 from J, leaving 14 bases between them. The CDR3 reads CASSPLLGGTEAFF. The CDR3 DNA follows: TGTGCCAGCAGTCCACTTTTAGGCGGCACTGAAGCTTTCTTT.

This clone was recorded a few times. The chain has TRBV2 and TRBJ2-5, with 7 positions matching TRBD2. The DNA matches TRBJ2-7 better at its end, which makes the J call doubtful. The CDR3 has 14 amino acids. Germline V gene data show CDR1 as SNHLY and CDR2 as FYNNEI. For the CDR3, the DNA is TGTGCCAGCAGTGCCCAGCGGGGATCCTACGAGCAGTACTTC. It encodes CASSAQRGSYEQYF.

The chain links TRBV7-2 to TRBJ1-2; D remains unclear. V was shortened by 1 base and J by 4 bases, with 7 bases between the two germline ends. Per germline, CDR1 SGHTA and CDR2 FQGNSA. CDR3 length: 13 residues. Here the CDR3 reads CASSLEGGYGYTF. CDR3 nucleotide sequence: TGTGCCAGCAGCTTAGAAGGAGGCTATGGCTACACCTTC. The variable domain in full, completed from reference TRBV7-2 and TRBJ1-2, reads GAGVSQSPSNKVTEKGKDVELRCDPISGHTALYWYRQSLGQGLEFLIYFQGNSAPDKSGLPSDRFSAERTGGSVSTLTIQRTQQEDSAVYLCASSLEGGYGYTFGSGTRLTVV.